Listed below are T cell receptor beta chains from one sample, sequenced in a study of T cell responses to AZD1222 COVID-19 vaccine. This table comes from immunoSEQ multiplex PCR, and its TCRdb copy is limited to in-frame clones, with some not included. The data contain 44,000 or so clones, roughly 78% of them singletons. This specimen consisted of peripheral blood, obtained 28 days after the second dose of the MenACWY control vaccine. The receptors were gathered from an adult who received the MenACWY meningococcal vaccine as a control. Both conserved end residues are part of each CDR3. D genes are given only for firm matches. Size tells how often a clone was seen (once, few, many) or the class of an expanded clone, and some rows leave it out.

>few|TRBV2|TRBJ2-1|TRBD1
TGTGCCAGCGGGACAGTTGAGCAGTTCTTC
CASGTVEQFF
>once|TRBV2|TRBJ1-2|.
TGTGCCAGCAGTGAAGTGTTAAGGGTTTCCCCTCGCGGCTACACCTTC
CASSEVLRVSPRGYTF
>.|TRBV2|TRBJ2-3|.
TGTGCCAGTGAACGGGGGGCCGATACGCAGTATTTT
CASERGADTQYF
>.|TRBV12-3/TRBV12-4|TRBJ2-2|.
TGTGCCAGCAGGCAGACATACACCGGGGAGCTGTTTTTT
CASRQTYTGELFF
>.|TRBV15|TRBJ2-1|TRBD1
TGTGCCACCAGCAGAGACACCGAGGATGGACAGGGCGCGTACAATGAGCAGTTCTTC
CATSRDTEDGQGAYNEQFF
>.|TRBV19|TRBJ1-1|TRBD1
TGTGCCAGTAGTATAGCAGGGGGCGAGGAAGCTTTCTTT
CASSIAGGEEAFF
>.|TRBV11-2|TRBJ1-6|.
TGTGCCAGCAGCTTACCGGACAGACCCTATTCACCCCTCCACTTT
CASSLPDRPYSPLHF
>few|TRBV6-2/TRBV6-3|TRBJ2-2|.
TGTGCCAGCAGTTACCCTCCCGACACGACCGGGGAGCTGTTTTTT
CASSYPPDTTGELFF
>once|TRBV25-1|TRBJ1-1|TRBD1
TGTGCCAGCAGGGGACAGGTGCCTGAAGCTTTCTTT
CASRGQVPEAFF
>.|TRBV7-2|TRBJ1-2|.
TGTGCCAGCAGCTTAGGGGGTACAAGTCCCAGGAACTATGGCTACACCTTC
CASSLGGTSPRNYGYTF
>.|TRBV11-2|TRBJ2-2|TRBD2
TGTGCCAGCAGCAGTAGCGGGGGGGTGAACACCGGGGAGCTGTTTTTT
CASSSSGGVNTGELFF
>.|TRBV5-1|TRBJ2-5|TRBD2
TGCGCCTCCCGCCGCCAGGCCCCTAGCGGGAGGGTCGTACCACAAGAGACCCAGTACTTC
CASRRQAPSGRVVPQETQYF
>.|TRBV10-2|TRBJ1-2|.
TGCGCCAGCAGTGAGGACACAGGGACGGGTGGCTACACCTTC
CASSEDTGTGGYTF
>.|TRBV10-2|TRBJ1-1|.
TGCGCCAGCAAGGAGCCAACGGGCAGTATGGTCGTGAACACTGAAGCTTTCTTT
CASKEPTGSMVVNTEAFF
>.|TRBV28|TRBJ2-4|.
TGTGCCAGCGGAAGGGGCGGCGTAGCCAAAAACATTCAGTACTTC
CASGRGGVAKNIQYF
>.|TRBV5-5|TRBJ2-5|.
TGTGCCAGCAGCCCGCAGAGGGCCCGGGAGACCCAGTACTTC
CASSPQRARETQYF
>.|TRBV5-1|TRBJ2-3|TRBD1
TGCGCCAGCAGACCTACCGGGACAGCTAGCACAGATACGCAGTATTTT
CASRPTGTASTDTQYF
>.|TRBV6-5|TRBJ1-5|TRBD1
TGTGCCAGCAGCCGCTACAGGGGGCTTCAGCCCCAGCATTTT
CASSRYRGLQPQHF
>.|TRBV4-1|TRBJ1-5|.
TGCGCCAGCAGCCATGGGGTCCGCAGGGGTGGGAATCAGCCCCAGCATTTT
CASSHGVRRGGNQPQHF
>.|TRBV12-5|TRBJ2-1|.
TGTGCTAGTGGTCTGAATCCGACTTGGGAGCAGTTCTTC
CASGLNPTWEQFF
>few|TRBV19|TRBJ1-5|TRBD1
TGTGCCAGTAGTCGATCAACGGACAGGGGAAATCAGCCCCAGCATTTT
CASSRSTDRGNQPQHF
>.|TRBV11-2|TRBJ2-7|.
TGTGCCAGCAGCCCGAGTTCCTACGAGCAGTACTTC
CASSPSSYEQYF